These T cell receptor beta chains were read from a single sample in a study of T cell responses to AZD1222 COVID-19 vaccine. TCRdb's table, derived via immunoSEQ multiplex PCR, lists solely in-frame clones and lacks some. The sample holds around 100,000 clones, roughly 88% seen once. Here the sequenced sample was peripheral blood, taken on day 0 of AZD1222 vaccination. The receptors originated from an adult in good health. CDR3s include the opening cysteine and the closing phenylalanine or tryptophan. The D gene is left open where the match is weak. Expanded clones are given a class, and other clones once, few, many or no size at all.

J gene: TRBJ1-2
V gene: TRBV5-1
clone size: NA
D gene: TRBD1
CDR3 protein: CASSLQGQGYGYTF
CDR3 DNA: TGCGCCAGCAGCTTGCAGGGACAGGGGTATGGCTACACCTTC

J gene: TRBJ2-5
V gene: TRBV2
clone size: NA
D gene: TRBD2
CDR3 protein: CASRSPAGGRETQYF
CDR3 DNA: TGTGCCAGCAGATCCCCCGCGGGGGGGCGAGAGACCCAGTACTTC

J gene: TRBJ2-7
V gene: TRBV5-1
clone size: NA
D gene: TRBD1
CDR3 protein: CASSLGQGASYEQYF
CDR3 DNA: TGCGCCAGCAGCTTGGGGCAGGGGGCTTCCTACGAGCAGTACTTC

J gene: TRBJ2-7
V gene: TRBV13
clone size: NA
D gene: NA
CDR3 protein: CASSHRQGTYEQYF
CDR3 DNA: TGTGCCAGCAGTCACCGGCAGGGTACCTACGAGCAGTACTTC

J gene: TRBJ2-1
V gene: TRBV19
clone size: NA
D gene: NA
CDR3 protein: CASSIAASRRNEQFF
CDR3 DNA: TGTGCCAGTAGTATAGCCGCTAGTCGAAGAAATGAGCAGTTCTTC

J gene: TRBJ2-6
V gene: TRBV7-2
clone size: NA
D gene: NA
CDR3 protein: CASSSLGSGANVLTF
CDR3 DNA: TGTGCCAGCAGCTCCCTTGGCTCTGGGGCCAACGTCCTGACTTTC

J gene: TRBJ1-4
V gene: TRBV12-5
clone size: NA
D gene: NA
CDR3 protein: CATQYSTNEKLFF
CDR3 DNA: TGTGCTACCCAGTACTCAACTAATGAAAAACTGTTTTTT

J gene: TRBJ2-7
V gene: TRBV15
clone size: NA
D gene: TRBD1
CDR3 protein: CATSRVDRGWYEQYF
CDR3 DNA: TGTGCCACCAGCAGAGTTGACAGGGGCTGGTACGAGCAGTACTTC

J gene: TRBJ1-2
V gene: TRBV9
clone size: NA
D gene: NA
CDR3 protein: CASSADGLANYGYTF
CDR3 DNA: TGTGCCAGCAGCGCGGACGGCCTTGCTAACTATGGCTACACCTTC

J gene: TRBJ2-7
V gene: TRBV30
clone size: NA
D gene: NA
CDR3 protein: CAWSSSGAGEQYF
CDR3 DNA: TGTGCCTGGAGTTCCTCGGGGGCCGGCGAGCAGTACTTC

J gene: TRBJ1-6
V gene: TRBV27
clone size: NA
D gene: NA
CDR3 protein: CASTRTGTTYNSPLHF
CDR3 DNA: TGTGCCAGCACTCGTACCGGGACAACCTATAATTCACCCCTCCACTTT

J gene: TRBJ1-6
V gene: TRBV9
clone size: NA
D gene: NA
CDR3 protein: CASSVSASVDNSPLHF
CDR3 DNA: TGTGCCAGCAGCGTCAGCGCTTCGGTCGATAATTCACCCCTCCACTTT

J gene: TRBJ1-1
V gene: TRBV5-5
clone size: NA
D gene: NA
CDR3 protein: CASSLDGGTEAFF
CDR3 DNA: TGTGCCAGCAGCTTGGATGGGGGCACTGAAGCTTTCTTT

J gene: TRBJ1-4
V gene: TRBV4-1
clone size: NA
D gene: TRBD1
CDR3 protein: CASSSGQEDEKLFF
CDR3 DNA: TGCGCCAGCAGTTCCGGACAGGAAGATGAAAAACTGTTTTTT

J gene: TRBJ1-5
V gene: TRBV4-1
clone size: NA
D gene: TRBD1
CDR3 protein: CASSQARTGSNQPQHF
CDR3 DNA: TGCGCCAGCAGCCAAGCACGGACAGGTTCCAATCAGCCCCAGCATTTT

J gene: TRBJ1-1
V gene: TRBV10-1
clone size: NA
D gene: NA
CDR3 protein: CASSESGNTEAFF
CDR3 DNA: TGCGCCAGCAGTGAGTCCGGGAACACTGAAGCTTTCTTT

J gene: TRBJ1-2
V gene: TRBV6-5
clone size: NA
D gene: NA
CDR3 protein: CAARDTGVYGYTF
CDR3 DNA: TGTGCCGCCCGGGACACAGGAGTCTATGGCTACACCTTC

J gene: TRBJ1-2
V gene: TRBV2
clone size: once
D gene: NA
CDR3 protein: CASSWREDGYTF
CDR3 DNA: TGTGCCAGCAGCTGGCGGGAAGATGGCTACACCTTC

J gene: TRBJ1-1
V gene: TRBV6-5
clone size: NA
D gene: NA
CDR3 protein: CASSHRANTEAFF
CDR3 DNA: TGTGCCAGCAGCCACCGGGCAAACACTGAAGCTTTCTTT

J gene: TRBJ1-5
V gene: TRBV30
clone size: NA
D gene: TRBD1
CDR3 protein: CAWSVGQGNQPQHF
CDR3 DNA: TGTGCCTGGAGTGTTGGACAGGGCAATCAGCCCCAGCATTTT